This record looks at one T cell receptor beta chain sequence and its context. Its antigen is not yet known. No much larger clone exists at a distance of one base, and base qualities are not known. What the time point label conveys for this sample: peripheral blood 6 weeks after treatment start. A cohort of 25 to 35 patients with locally advanced or metastatic urothelial carcinoma, treated at Memorial Sloan Kettering on a trial protocol, was included. Peripheral blood mononuclear cells were collected pretreatment and during treatment, with between 1 and 8 total time points obtained per patient. The Qiagen DNeasy Blood extraction kit was used to purify genomic DNA from total PBMCs and tumor samples. PBMCs were collected pretreatment and during treatment and were isolated and stored as previously described. These data belong to a study of PD-L1 blockade in urothelial cancer (dated by TCRdb to the late 2010s). About the study as a whole: Therapy was started around 2014 for all patients, and atezolizumab 1,200 mg was administered intravenously every 3 weeks. About 90% of the roughly 29 patients were identified as males with urothelial cancer of bladder origin, and a prior smoking history was reported by 18 of 29 patients. Patients had an ECOG performance status of 0 or 1 and had received between 0 and 3 prior chemotherapy regimens. Blood samples were analyzed 3 weeks after the start of treatment (second dose) and 6 weeks after the start of treatment. Blood samples yielded a median of around 140,000 T cells and approximately 83,000 unique TCRs, with median clonality roughly 0.085. An exploratory multi-omic analysis was conducted of the somatic, immune and clinical correlates of response to PD-L1 blockade with atezolizumab in urothelial cancer. Pretreatment tumor samples, along with matched peripheral blood collected serially before and after atezolizumab treatment, underwent TCR sequencing. Durable clinical benefit was defined as progression-free survival longer than 6 months, and TCR features were also tested against progression-free and overall survival. In the same patients, whole exome sequencing and RNA sequencing of pretreatment tumors were performed in addition to TCR sequencing. Nine or ten patients reached durable clinical benefit, while fewer than 25 patients did not. Twenty-nine patients had pretreatment blood TCR-seq, some 25 had at least one posttreatment blood collection, and some 25 had tumor TCR-seq. Study-level results and caveats: Because of the small sample size (n = 29) and the many exploratory analyses performed, the results are intended to be regarded as hypothesis-generating. Improved progression-free and overall survival was found to be associated with pretreatment peripheral blood TCR clonality below the median. At 3 weeks after the start of treatment, tumor-associated TCR clones in peripheral blood had expanded more in patients with durable benefit (n of about 21, p = 0.022).

Synthetic TCR analog templates were spiked into each PCR to estimate absolute template abundance from read counts. The immunoSEQ assay was used to amplify TCRbeta CDR3 regions from genomic DNA with bias-controlled V and J gene primers. Sequencing of rearranged TCRbeta segments was performed at approximately 20X coverage. Per the authors' processing: Clustering was used to correct sequencing errors, and CDR3s were annotated against IMGT to assign V, D and J genes. Out-of-frame and stop-codon sequences were excluded, and only productive TCRbeta rearrangements were used in downstream analyses. Clonality was calculated as one minus the Shannon entropy normalized by the log of the number of unique productive sequences. Fisher's exact test with Benjamini-Hochberg correction, using a cutoff of adjusted p below 0.01, was how clones that differed between time points or between blood and tumor were identified. Drawn from immuneACCESS, this table holds only the in-frame rearrangements with V and J called that TCRdb kept. Clones are partly lost; checked studies trace under half to an unresolved V gene and leave the rest unexplained. V and J calls and clone size are given by that table; D and trimming were obtained from the DNA. This sample holds some 120,000 clones; roughly 88% were observed only once. 2.4% of the sample is in the top ten clones.

Material: PBMCs, obtained around atezolizumab (anti-PD-L1) treatment. This receptor was taken from a man aged 45-65 years with urothelial cancer.

The DNA sequence follows: TGTGCCACCAGCAGAGACTCAGGGGGTGAGCAGTTCTTC. It encodes CATSRDSGGEQFF. This chain joins TRBV15 to TRBJ2-1; 7 middle bases align to TRBD1. The CDR1 and CDR2 encoded by the germline V gene (reference sequence) are LNHNV and YYDKDF. The CDR3 goes from the cysteine to the phenylalanine over 13 residues. The kept DNA is CDR3 alone, 39 bases in frame from the first base. The V end gives up 0 bases and the J end 9 bases, leaving 2 bases in the junction not matched to a gene. Where the CDR3 stops, the reference TRBV15 and TRBJ2-1 genes take over; the full variable domain is DAMVIQNPRYQVTQFGKPVTLSCSQTLNHNVMYWYQQKSSQAPKLLFHYYDKDFNNEADTPDNFQSRRPNTSFCFLDIRSPGLGDTAMYLCATSRDSGGEQFFGPGTRLTVL.